Below are 4 T cell receptor beta chains sequenced from a single sample in a study of T-cell memory formation after mild COVID-19. Via MiXCR, TCRdb re-called the 5' RACE reads, giving one row per CDR3 protein. This sample yields roughly 450,000 distinct CDR3 sequences, of which roughly 18% are seen a single time; about 12% belongs to the top ten. Sequencing input: PBMCs or a T cell subset sorted from them (not recorded which). The receptors were gathered from an adult woman who had mild COVID-19 (a few samples of this study predate the infection). Cell type and time point are not known.

This clonotype has a count of ten or more. The J gene is TRBJ2-1, the V gene TRBV20-1, with 13 bases aligning to TRBD2. CDR3 length equals 18 residues. The V segment lost 2 bases and the J segment 7 bases; nucleotides outside the gene matches: 14. Germline V CDR1 and CDR2: DFQATT, SNEGSKA (reference sequence). The CDR3 loop reads CSARTPPGLAGVGNEQFF. DNA for the CDR3: TGCAGTGCTAGAACACCCCCCGGACTAGCGGGAGTAGGGAATGAGCAGTTCTTC.

This clonotype was seen repeatedly, ten times or more. V usage is TRBV27 and J usage is TRBJ1-2; D possibly corresponds to TRBD1 (6 bases). The V gene lost 3 bases and the J gene lost 5 bases, with 19 bases spanning the gap. The CDR3 runs 16 residues. Germline V gives CDR1 MNHEY, CDR2 SMNVEV (reference sequence). In DNA, the CDR3 is TGTGCCAGCAGTTTTCTCCCCGGGGGCGCCGGGTATGGCTACACCTTC. This gives the protein CASSFLPGGAGYGYTF.

This clonotype was seen a handful of times. V gene TRBV10-2 combines with J gene TRBJ2-1; D unclear. This CDR3 contains 15 residues. Germline V gene sequence: CDR1 WSHSY, CDR2 SAAADI. The V end lost 3 bases, the J end lost 0 bases, and 9 bases lay between the germline ends. The CDR3, as DNA: TGCGCCAGCAGTGACTGGCAGAGCTCCTACAATGAGCAGTTCTTC. It codes for CASSDWQSSYNEQFF.

This clonotype was observed a few times. The chain uses TRBV12-3 or TRBV12-4 and TRBJ1-2, with a weak D call TRBD1 (5 bases). The CDR3 consists of 15 residues. V shed 5 bases and J shed 0 bases, with 13 bases lying between them. The CDR3 nucleotides are TGTGCCAGCAGTATTCGACAGCCTACTAACTATGGCTACACCTTC. Translating it yields CASSIRQPTNYGYTF.